This T cell receptor beta chain was recovered during a study of early T cells in non-severe SARS-CoV-2 infection. A single record per CDR3 protein comes from TCRdb applying MiXCR to the 5' RACE reads. The repertoire holds about 35,000 distinct CDR3 sequences, with 5.5% to 6.5% as singletons. Per germline, CDR1 DFQATT and CDR2 SNEGSKA (reference sequence). The V end was cut by 6 bases, the J end by 0 bases, with 13 bases between. The CDR3 runs 14 residues. This clonotype was seen ten or more times. This TCR derives from an adult who was a healthcare worker with PCR-confirmed SARS-CoV-2 infection or an uninfected control (not recorded which). The rearrangement uses TRBV20-1 and TRBJ2-3; a possible D gene is TRBD2 (5 bases). Input material: whole blood. CDR3 sequence reads: CSARLGGSTDTQYF. CDR3 bases: TGCAGTGCGCGACTGGGCGGGAGCACAGATACGCAGTATTTT.